Listed below are T cell receptor beta chains from one sample, sequenced in a study of blood T cell repertoires in COVID-19. Assay: immunoSEQ multiplex PCR; the TCRdb copy retains only in-frame clones and omits some. Of 74,000 or so clones listed, 80% to 90% are singletons. Material for sequencing was peripheral blood. Every receptor here comes from a man aged 50-60 years with active COVID-19. Each CDR3 is given with its conserved first and last residue. Each record gives: V gene, D gene, clone size, J gene, CDR3 DNA, CDR3 protein. A D gene is named only where the DNA matches it firmly. Clone size, where shown, is once, few, many, or a class for clones that have expanded.

TRBV27,.,.,TRBJ1-2,TGTGCCAGCAGTTTACTGGGCCTGGACAGAGCTAACTATGGCTACACCTTC,CASSLLGLDRANYGYTF
TRBV18,.,.,TRBJ2-3,TGTGCCAGCTCACCATCAGAACAGCACCAACCGTATTTT,CASSPSEQHQPYF
TRBV5-4,TRBD1,.,TRBJ1-4,TGTGCCAGCAGCTTGGGGGGACAGTTAACTAATGAAAAACTGTTTTTT,CASSLGGQLTNEKLFF
TRBV9,.,.,TRBJ1-6,TGTGCCAGCAGCGGTGACAGTATTAATTCACCCCTCCACTTT,CASSGDSINSPLHF
TRBV5-1,.,.,TRBJ2-1,TGCGCCAGCAGCCCCGGGGGCTACAATGAGCAGTTCTTC,CASSPGGYNEQFF
TRBV20-1,.,.,TRBJ2-1,TGCAGTGCTAGTAAGGGCGGGGGCCTCCCCAATGAGCAGTTCTTC,CSASKGGGLPNEQFF
TRBV30,.,.,TRBJ1-2,TGTGCCTGTCGGGAGTGGCCCTATGGCTACACCTTC,CACREWPYGYTF
TRBV6-1,.,.,TRBJ1-2,TGTGCCAGCAGTGAAGTGTCGGGGCAGGGGTATGGCTACACCTTC,CASSEVSGQGYGYTF
TRBV7-2,.,.,TRBJ2-5,TGTGCCAGCAGCTTATTCGGGGACCAAGAGACCCAGTACTTC,CASSLFGDQETQYF
TRBV19,TRBD1,once,TRBJ1-6,TGTGCCAGTAGCGAGAGAGGACAGGGAGGGTCACCCCTCCACTTT,CASSERGQGGSPLHF
TRBV25-1,.,.,TRBJ2-5,TGTGCCAGCAGTGAGGAGGATTTCCAAGAGACCCAGTACTTC,CASSEEDFQETQYF
TRBV2,TRBD1,.,TRBJ1-6,TGTGCCAGCAGACAGGGGGCAGCCTATAATTCACCCCTCCACTTT,CASRQGAAYNSPLHF
TRBV5-5,.,.,TRBJ2-5,TGTGCCAGCAGCCCACCTATTAGCATGGAGACCCAGTACTTC,CASSPPISMETQYF
TRBV7-2,TRBD1,few,TRBJ2-1,TGTGCCAGCAGCGACCCGGGGACAGGCATATCGGGAGAGCAGTTCTTC,CASSDPGTGISGEQFF
TRBV6-2/TRBV6-3,TRBD2,.,TRBJ2-4,TGTGCCAGCAGTGTAGCGGGCGCCAAAAACATTCAGTACTTC,CASSVAGAKNIQYF
TRBV6-6,.,.,TRBJ1-5,TGTGCCAGCAGTTACGTGCTCGGGCAGCCCCAGCATTTT,CASSYVLGQPQHF
TRBV5-1,.,few,TRBJ1-2,TGCGCCACCCGGCAGGGAAAGCATCGAGGCTATGGCTACACCTTC,CATRQGKHRGYGYTF
TRBV25-1,TRBD2,.,TRBJ2-2,TGTGCCAGCAGTGAATGGCAGGGAGGGATCGGGGAGCTGTTTTTT,CASSEWQGGIGELFF
TRBV15,.,.,TRBJ2-7,TGTGCCACCAGCAGAGATCGACAGCACTACGAGCAGTACTTC,CATSRDRQHYEQYF
TRBV15,.,.,TRBJ2-2,TGTGCCACCAGCAGAGTGATACTAGTCGGCAACACCGGGGAGCTGTTTTTT,CATSRVILVGNTGELFF
TRBV6-5,.,.,TRBJ1-3,TGTGCCAGCAAGACGGGATTGACGGAAAACACCATATATTTT,CASKTGLTENTIYF
TRBV7-7,.,.,TRBJ2-5,TGTGCCAGCAGCTTATCGTGGGGGGGCAGAGAGACCCAGTACTTC,CASSLSWGGRETQYF
TRBV5-1,TRBD1,.,TRBJ1-1,TGCGCCAGCAGCTTAGGACAGGTTTTAGGCACTGAAGCTTTCTTT,CASSLGQVLGTEAFF
TRBV4-3,TRBD1,.,TRBJ2-5,TGCGCCAGCAGCCTTGAGGGATACAGGGGGCTGGGAGAGACCCAGTACTTC,CASSLEGYRGLGETQYF
TRBV9,TRBD2,many,TRBJ2-2,TGTGCCAGCAGCCCGGGGGGGCAGGGAGCTATCGGGGAGCTGTTTTTT,CASSPGGQGAIGELFF
TRBV7-3,.,.,TRBJ2-3,TGTGCCAGCAGCCCCACACCCGGCGGGGTTACGCAGTATTTT,CASSPTPGGVTQYF
TRBV7-2,TRBD2,.,TRBJ2-7,TGTGCCAGCAGCTTTGGGTGGCGGGGGGGCCGGTACGAGCAGTACTTC,CASSFGWRGGRYEQYF
TRBV19,.,.,TRBJ2-4,TGTGCCAGTGAGGATCTTTTAGCCAAAAACATTCAGTACTTC,CASEDLLAKNIQYF
TRBV7-2,TRBD1,.,TRBJ1-1,TGTGCCAGCAGCTTAGGACAGGGGAGTCTTGAAGCTTTCTTT,CASSLGQGSLEAFF
TRBV27,TRBD1,.,TRBJ2-7,TGTGCCAGCAGCCCTAGGACAGGCACCTACGAGCAGTACTTC,CASSPRTGTYEQYF
TRBV19,TRBD1,.,TRBJ1-1,TGTGCCAGTAGCCGGGCACGGACAGGGGTGAACACTGAAGCTTTCTTT,CASSRARTGVNTEAFF
TRBV6-5,.,.,TRBJ2-7,TGTGCCAGCAGTTACATTGACAGACGGTACGAGCAGTACTTC,CASSYIDRRYEQYF
TRBV6-6,.,.,TRBJ1-3,TGTGCCAGCAGGGACGGGGGCTCTGGAAACACCATATATTTT,CASRDGGSGNTIYF
TRBV4-1,TRBD1,.,TRBJ1-1,TGCGCCAGCAGCCAAACTCTTACAGGGGGCCTGGGTACTGAAGCTTTCTTT,CASSQTLTGGLGTEAFF
TRBV30,.,once,TRBJ1-1,TGTGCCTGGAGCGCAGGGGTGGTCGGCACTGAAGCTTTCTTT,CAWSAGVVGTEAFF
TRBV6-5,TRBD1,.,TRBJ1-3,TGTGCCAGCCGGGACAGGGGGCGTGTAGGAAACACCATATATTTT,CASRDRGRVGNTIYF
TRBV11-2,TRBD1,.,TRBJ2-7,TGTGCCAGCAGCCGAACCCCGGGACAGATCCCCTACGAGCAGTACTTC,CASSRTPGQIPYEQYF
TRBV3-1/TRBV3-2,.,.,TRBJ2-2,TGTGCCAGCAGCCAACACTACACCGGGGAGCTGTTTTTT,CASSQHYTGELFF
TRBV10-1,TRBD2,.,TRBJ2-7,TGCGCCAGCAGTGAGTTCAAGCGGGGGGGTTACGAGCAGTACTTC,CASSEFKRGGYEQYF
TRBV7-2,TRBD1,.,TRBJ2-1,TGTGCCAGCAGCGTCGGGACAGGCCACAATGAGCAGTTCTTC,CASSVGTGHNEQFF
TRBV2,TRBD2,.,TRBJ2-5,TGTGCCAGCAGTGAACGGAGTGTAGCGGGGTACCAAGAGACCCAGTACTTC,CASSERSVAGYQETQYF
TRBV5-1,TRBD1,.,TRBJ2-3,TGCGCCAGCACCCTCACGACAGGGGCCGGAGATACGCAGTATTTT,CASTLTTGAGDTQYF